One and the same sample provided the 14 T cell receptor beta chains below, sequenced in a study of radiation and T cells in renal cell carcinoma. Specified time point: blood 2 weeks post-SBRT. The treatment denotes: 15 Gy SBRT to primary tumor, nephrectomy 4 weeks later. Produced via immunoSEQ multiplex PCR; TCRdb's table is partial and in-frame only. Of 100,000 to 150,000 clones listed, around 81% are singletons. The sample consisted of blood, taken from a patient whose treatment included radiotherapy and nephrectomy. The receptor set was obtained from a man aged 45-65 years with renal cell carcinoma.

This CDR3 is CASSESEGYNEQFF. DNA of the CDR3: TGCGCCAGCAGTGAGTCTGAGGGGTACAATGAGCAGTTCTTC. V and J are TRBV10-2 and TRBJ2-1; D assignment may be TRBD1 or TRBD2 (5 bases each). Per the germline V gene, CDR1 is WSHSY and CDR2 is SAAADI. The CDR3 is 14 amino acids. V lost 0 bases, J lost 4 bases, and 7 bases lay in between.

This clone has a handful of counts. V gene TRBV2 combines with J gene TRBJ1-2; no firm D call. This CDR3 has 12 amino acids. Per germline, CDR1 SNHLY and CDR2 FYNNEI. Trimming removed 2 bases at V and 2 bases at J, with 3 bases between. CDR3 sequence (DNA): TGTGCCAGCAGTGAACTAAACTATGGCTACACCTTC. Encoded protein: CASSELNYGYTF.

The chain carries TRBV7-8 and TRBJ2-3; 7 nucleotides line up with TRBD2. The V and J ends lost 4 bases and 6 bases, in that order; junction bases with no gene match: 7. Germline-derived CDR1 and CDR2 are SGHVS and FQNEAQ. The CDR3 covers 14 residues. For the CDR3, the DNA is TGTGCCAGCAGCTCCGCGCGGGAGTTGGATACGCAGTATTTT. It yields the protein CASSSARELDTQYF.

The chain couples TRBV7-6 to TRBJ1-4; the match to TRBD1 covers 7 bases. Germline-derived CDR1 and CDR2 are SGHVS and FNYEAQ. The CDR3 spans 15 residues. Trimming took 4 bases from V and 4 from J; bases not matched to a gene: 6. In nucleotides, the CDR3 is TGTGCCAGCAGCTCCAGACAGGGCGGTAATGAAAAACTGTTTTTT. Its translation: CASSSRQGGNEKLFF.

This clone is medium-sized. The V and J genes are TRBV7-9 and TRBJ2-7, with D perhaps matching TRBD1 (6 bases). Between the trimmed V and J ends, which lost 6 bases and 2 bases, there was a span of 14 bases. Germline CDR1 and CDR2: SEHNR and FQNEAQ (reference sequence). The CDR3 loop spans 14 amino acids. DNA for the CDR3: TGTGCCAGCAGTCTTTCAGGGGTCACCTACGAGCAGTACTTC. Translation gives CASSLSGVTYEQYF.

The chain has TRBV10-3 and TRBJ2-2; unclear D gene. Germline V gene data show CDR1 as ENHRY and CDR2 as SYGVKD. Trimming removed 5 bases at V and 2 bases at J, with 12 bases between. The CDR3 has 15 amino acids. Here the CDR3 reads CAISFQKSNTGELFF. DNA for the CDR3: TGTGCCATCAGTTTCCAGAAAAGTAACACCGGGGAGCTGTTTTTT.

The J gene is TRBJ2-1, the V gene TRBV19; 9 bases agree with TRBD2. The CDR3 contains 15 residues. V lost 5 bases to trimming and J lost 3 bases; unmatched junction nucleotides: 5. In germline, CDR1 is LNHDA, CDR2 SQIVND (reference sequence). CDR3 loop: CASSVTSGNYNEQFF. CDR3 DNA sequence: TGTGCCAGTAGTGTGACTAGCGGAAACTACAATGAGCAGTTCTTC.

The chain has TRBV29-1 and TRBJ2-3; perhaps D is TRBD1 or TRBD2 (5 bases each). V was trimmed by 3 bases and J by 2 bases, leaving 15 bases between them. Per the germline V gene, CDR1 is SQVTM and CDR2 is ANQGSEA. The CDR3 contains 15 residues. CDR3 amino acids: CSVDSGGLSTDTQYF. The CDR3 nucleotides read TGCAGCGTTGACTCTGGGGGTCTATCCACAGATACGCAGTATTTT.

This clone turned up a few times. J is TRBJ1-1 and V is TRBV10-3, with D uncertain. The germline V gene encodes CDR1 ENHRY and CDR2 SYGVKD. V lost 0 bases and J 6 bases, leaving 2 bases between the germline ends. The CDR3 is made up of 11 amino acids. CDR3 loop: CAISESAEAFF. The CDR3 nucleotides read TGTGCCATCAGTGAGTCTGCTGAAGCTTTCTTT.

The count of this clone is one. V usage is TRBV5-1 and J usage is TRBJ2-2; tentative D call: TRBD1 (5 bases). V was cut by 0 bases and J by 1 base, with 10 bases left in between. The CDR3 consists of 16 residues. CDR1 and CDR2 from the germline V gene are SGHRS and YFSETQ. The chain's CDR3 is CASSLGGPMNTGELFF. DNA of the CDR3: TGCGCCAGCAGCTTGGGGGGCCCCATGAACACCGGGGAGCTGTTTTTT.

The chain couples TRBV5-1 to TRBJ2-7; TRBD2 matches at 10 bases. The germline gives CDR1 SGHRS, CDR2 YFSETQ. The ends lost 0 bases at V and 6 bases at J; junction bases unmatched: 6. The CDR3 is made up of 15 amino acids. The CDR3 DNA reads as TGCGCCAGCAGCTTGGAGAGCGGGAGGGGGGCCGAGCAGTACTTC. Translating it yields CASSLESGRGAEQYF.

The chain combines TRBV7-9 with TRBJ1-2, with 10 positions matching TRBD1. The CDR3 has 17 amino acids. Trimming took 6 bases from V and 4 from J; bases not matched to a gene: 14. Germline CDR1 and CDR2: SEHNR and FQNEAQ (reference sequence). The CDR3 nucleotides are TGTGCCAGCAGTTTACAAGGGACGGACAGGGGGTTCTATGGCTACACCTTC. Amino acid sequence: CASSLQGTDRGFYGYTF.

The chain is built from TRBV2 and TRBJ2-1; D ambiguous. This CDR3 region has 13 residues. Germline V gives CDR1 SNHLY, CDR2 FYNNEI. Trimming shortened V by 6 bases and J by 5 bases, and 11 bases separated the two germline ends. CDR3 in amino acids: CASRATINNEQFF. The CDR3 DNA is TGTGCCAGCAGAGCAACTATTAACAATGAGCAGTTCTTC.

This clone occurred once. CDR3 coding DNA: TGTGCCAGCAGCTTAATAGCGGGGGCCCACTACAATGAGCAGTTCTTC. The encoded protein is CASSLIAGAHYNEQFF. The chain couples TRBV7-2 to TRBJ2-1, with TRBD2 matching over 9 bases. The junction had 5 bases not matched to a gene; V was cut back by 2 bases and J by 3 bases. CDR3 length: 16 amino acids. Germline V gene lookup returns CDR1 SGHTA and CDR2 FQGNSA.